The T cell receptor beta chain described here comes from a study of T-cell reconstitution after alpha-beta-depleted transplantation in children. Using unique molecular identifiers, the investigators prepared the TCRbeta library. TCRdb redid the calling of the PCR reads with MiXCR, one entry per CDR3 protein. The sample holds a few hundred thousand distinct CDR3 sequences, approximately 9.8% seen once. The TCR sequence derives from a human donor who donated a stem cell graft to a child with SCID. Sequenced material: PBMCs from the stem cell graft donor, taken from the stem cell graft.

The CDR3 coding sequence is TGTGCCAGCAGCTTTTTCCCTCGGGGGGGCAACACCGGGGAGCTGTTTTTT. Translation gives CASSFFPRGGNTGELFF. The V gene is TRBV7-9, the J gene TRBJ2-2, with TRBD2 identical over 8 bases. The V and J ends lost 3 bases and 2 bases, in that order; junction bases with no gene match: 8. CDR1 is SEHNR, CDR2 FQNEAQ, per germline (reference sequence). CDR3 length equals 17 residues.